The rows below give T cell receptor beta chains drawn from one sample of a study of PD-1 blockade in classical Hodgkin lymphoma. The protocol was immunoSEQ multiplex PCR, while the TCRdb copy is restricted to in-frame clones and leaves out a portion. The sample lists fewer than 55,000 clones; approximately 78% were seen once. This specimen was peripheral blood mononuclear cells (PBMCs), taken before the fourth cycle of nivolumab. These receptors were collected from a human donor with classical Hodgkin lymphoma. Each CDR3 is given with its conserved first and last residue. A D gene is named only where the DNA matches it firmly. Part of the rows lack a size; the others show once, few, many or a class for expanded clones.

D gene: TRBD1
CDR3 length: 13
J gene: TRBJ1-5
clone size: NA
V gene: TRBV5-1
CDR3 protein: CASSEGQGGPQHF
CDR3 DNA: TGCGCCAGCAGCGAGGGACAGGGTGGGCCCCAGCATTTT

D gene: NA
CDR3 length: 12
J gene: TRBJ1-1
clone size: NA
V gene: TRBV7-8
CDR3 protein: CASSSQLTEAFF
CDR3 DNA: TGTGCCAGCAGCTCTCAGCTCACTGAAGCTTTCTTT

D gene: NA
CDR3 length: 13
J gene: TRBJ2-5
clone size: NA
V gene: TRBV21-1
CDR3 protein: CASRGGQEETQYF
CDR3 DNA: TGTGCCAGCAGGGGCGGGCAAGAAGAGACCCAGTACTTC

D gene: TRBD1
CDR3 length: 17
J gene: TRBJ2-1
clone size: NA
V gene: TRBV11-3
CDR3 protein: CASSPGTAGGTYNEQFF
CDR3 DNA: TGTGCCAGCAGCCCTGGCACGGCAGGGGGTACCTACAATGAGCAGTTCTTC

D gene: NA
CDR3 length: 13
J gene: TRBJ1-2
clone size: NA
V gene: TRBV9
CDR3 protein: CASSVLTGYGYTF
CDR3 DNA: TGTGCCAGCAGCGTATTAACAGGGTATGGCTACACCTTC

D gene: TRBD1
CDR3 length: 16
J gene: TRBJ1-6
clone size: NA
V gene: TRBV5-1
CDR3 protein: CASSWRSGTDNSPLHF
CDR3 DNA: TGCGCCAGCAGCTGGCGTTCCGGGACAGACAATTCACCCCTCCACTTT

D gene: NA
CDR3 length: 13
J gene: TRBJ2-3
clone size: NA
V gene: TRBV25-1
CDR3 protein: CASSDSLGDRLYF
CDR3 DNA: TGTGCCAGCAGTGATTCCCTGGGGGATCGATTATATTTT

D gene: NA
CDR3 length: 14
J gene: TRBJ2-3
clone size: NA
V gene: TRBV28
CDR3 protein: CASSLSQGPDTQYF
CDR3 DNA: TGTGCCAGCAGTCTGTCTCAGGGTCCAGATACGCAGTATTTT

D gene: NA
CDR3 length: 13
J gene: TRBJ1-1
clone size: NA
V gene: TRBV6-5
CDR3 protein: CASSYDRGTEAFF
CDR3 DNA: TGTGCCAGCAGTTACGATAGGGGCACTGAAGCTTTCTTT

D gene: NA
CDR3 length: 16
J gene: TRBJ2-5
clone size: NA
V gene: TRBV7-3
CDR3 protein: CASSLGGTLSQETQYF
CDR3 DNA: TGTGCCAGCAGCTTAGGCGGGACTCTCTCCCAAGAGACCCAGTACTTC

D gene: TRBD1
CDR3 length: 13
J gene: TRBJ2-7
clone size: NA
V gene: TRBV2
CDR3 protein: CASSGTGGYEQYF
CDR3 DNA: TGTGCCAGCAGTGGGACAGGGGGGTACGAGCAGTACTTC

D gene: TRBD1
CDR3 length: 12
J gene: TRBJ2-1
clone size: NA
V gene: TRBV5-6
CDR3 protein: CASSFRDRGVFF
CDR3 DNA: TGTGCCAGCAGCTTCCGGGACAGGGGGGTTTTCTTC

D gene: NA
CDR3 length: 16
J gene: TRBJ2-5
clone size: few
V gene: TRBV27
CDR3 protein: CASSSLATQSGETQYF
CDR3 DNA: TGTGCCAGCAGTTCCCTCGCGACCCAATCGGGGGAGACCCAGTACTTC

D gene: TRBD1
CDR3 length: 13
J gene: TRBJ2-7
clone size: NA
V gene: TRBV29-1
CDR3 protein: CSVRQGIDYEQYF
CDR3 DNA: TGCAGCGTTCGACAGGGAATTGACTACGAGCAGTACTTC

D gene: NA
CDR3 length: 14
J gene: TRBJ1-1
clone size: NA
V gene: TRBV7-6
CDR3 protein: CASSPNSGVTEAFF
CDR3 DNA: TGTGCCAGCAGCCCCAACTCAGGGGTCACTGAAGCTTTCTTT

D gene: NA
CDR3 length: 11
J gene: TRBJ1-4
clone size: NA
V gene: TRBV19
CDR3 protein: CASSIRSLLFF
CDR3 DNA: TGTGCCAGTAGTATCCGGTCGTTACTGTTTTTT

D gene: TRBD1
CDR3 length: 14
J gene: TRBJ2-3
clone size: NA
V gene: TRBV2
CDR3 protein: CASMRDRGTDTQYF
CDR3 DNA: TGTGCCAGCATGAGGGACAGGGGAACAGATACGCAGTATTTT

D gene: NA
CDR3 length: 16
J gene: TRBJ2-7
clone size: NA
V gene: TRBV7-2
CDR3 protein: CASSQIPGQGAYEQYF
CDR3 DNA: TGTGCCAGCAGTCAGATCCCGGGACAAGGAGCCTACGAGCAGTACTTC

D gene: NA
CDR3 length: 15
J gene: TRBJ1-2
clone size: NA
V gene: TRBV6-4
CDR3 protein: CASSVGPGAGYGYTF
CDR3 DNA: TGTGCCAGCAGTGTTGGTCCGGGGGCAGGCTATGGCTACACCTTC

D gene: NA
CDR3 length: 14
J gene: TRBJ2-1
clone size: NA
V gene: TRBV7-6
CDR3 protein: CASSLAWVSGEQFF
CDR3 DNA: TGTGCCAGCAGCTTAGCATGGGTTAGCGGTGAGCAGTTCTTC

D gene: TRBD2
CDR3 length: 15
J gene: TRBJ2-5
clone size: NA
V gene: TRBV5-8
CDR3 protein: CASSVGLAALETQYF
CDR3 DNA: TGTGCCAGCAGCGTGGGACTAGCGGCTTTAGAGACCCAGTACTTC

D gene: NA
CDR3 length: 14
J gene: TRBJ1-5
clone size: NA
V gene: TRBV18
CDR3 protein: CASSPRGGNQPQHF
CDR3 DNA: TGTGCCAGCTCACCAAGGGGGGGGAATCAGCCCCAGCATTTT